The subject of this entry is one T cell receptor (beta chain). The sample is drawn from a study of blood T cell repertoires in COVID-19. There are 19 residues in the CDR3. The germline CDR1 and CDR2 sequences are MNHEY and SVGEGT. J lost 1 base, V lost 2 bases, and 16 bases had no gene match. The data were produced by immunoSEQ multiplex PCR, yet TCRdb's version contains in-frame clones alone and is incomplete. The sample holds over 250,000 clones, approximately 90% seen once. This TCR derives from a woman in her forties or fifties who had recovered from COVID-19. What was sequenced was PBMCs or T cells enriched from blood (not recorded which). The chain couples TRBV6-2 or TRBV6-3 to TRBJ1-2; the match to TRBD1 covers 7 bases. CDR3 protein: CASSYRTGTVEGGNYGYTF. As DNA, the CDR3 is TGTGCCAGCAGTTACCGCACCGGGACAGTGGAAGGGGGTAACTATGGCTACACCTTC.